This entry lists 9 T cell receptor beta chains sequenced from one sample in a study of a mutant IDH1 vaccine in newly diagnosed glioma. Profiled with immunoSEQ multiplex PCR; TCRdb holds only in-frame clones, not every one. Found here are about 38,000 clones, around 82% of them singletons; the top ten hold around 5.9%. For these TCRs, the target antigens are not known. The time point is: week 5, during vaccination. Vaccination used 300 ug of mutant IDH1 20-mer peptide per dose, with topical imiquimod. The material sequenced was PBMCs, taken from a glioma patient whose treatment included an IDH1 peptide vaccine. These receptor sequences come from a man between 35 and 55 years old with glioma.

V and J are TRBV19 and TRBJ1-2; D is perhaps TRBD1 (5 bases). V gave up 0 bases and J gave up 2 bases, with 10 bases separating them. Germline V gene lookup returns CDR1 LNHDA and CDR2 SQIVND (reference sequence). The CDR3 runs 15 residues. CDR3 DNA sequence: TGTGCCAGTAGTATAGAAGCGGGGGACAACTATGGCTACACCTTC. This codes for CASSIEAGDNYGYTF.

The rearrangement uses TRBV2 and TRBJ1-1; 12 bases map to TRBD1. Losses at the gene ends were 6 bases for V and 7 bases for J; bases not matched to a gene: 3. The CDR3 contains 13 residues. Germline V CDR1 and CDR2: SNHLY, FYNNEI. In DNA, the CDR3 is TGTGCCAGCAGGGGGACAGGGGGCGGTGAAGCTTTCTTT. It codes for CASRGTGGGEAFF.

The rearrangement uses TRBV7-9 and TRBJ2-3; D may be TRBD2 (5 bases). The germline gives CDR1 SEHNR, CDR2 FQNEAQ (reference sequence). The CDR3 runs 13 residues. V was clipped by 6 bases and J by 8 bases, with 15 bases between them. This CDR3 is CASSSGLLFTQYF. The CDR3 nucleotides are TGTGCCAGCAGTTCCGGACTGTTATTTACGCAGTATTTT.

This clone appeared a single time. The genes are TRBV5-1 and TRBJ2-7, with TRBD1 identical over 9 bases. This CDR3 comprises 15 residues. CDR1 is SGHRS and CDR2 is YFSETQ in the germline V gene. Trimming removed 3 bases from V and 7 bases from J; junction bases left unmatched: 11. Written as DNA, the CDR3 is TGCGCCAGCAGCTCCTACTTACAGGGGGCGCAGGAGCAGTACTTC. This sequence encodes CASSSYLQGAQEQYF.

The chain combines TRBV10-3 with TRBJ1-1; the D gene is possibly TRBD1 (6 bases). This CDR3 region has 14 residues. The V gene's germline CDR1 is ENHRY and CDR2 SYGVKD. V lost 5 bases, J lost 0 bases, and 10 bases lay in between. This CDR3 is CAISRTEMNTEAFF. CDR3 DNA: TGTGCCATCAGTAGGACAGAGATGAACACTGAAGCTTTCTTT.

This rearrangement joins TRBV18 to TRBJ2-1; TRBD2 matches 12 bases. Germline lookup yields CDR1 KGHSH and CDR2 LQKENI. The CDR3 is 16 amino acids. V lost 5 bases to trimming and J lost 2 bases; unmatched junction nucleotides: 4. The CDR3 sequence is CASSTWTSGTYNEQFF. For the CDR3, the DNA is TGTGCCAGCTCAACCTGGACTAGCGGGACCTACAATGAGCAGTTCTTC.

The V gene is TRBV6-5, the J gene TRBJ2-7; no reliable D call. The V gene's germline CDR1 is MNHEY and CDR2 SVGAGI. The length of the CDR3 is 14 residues. The V and J ends lost 0 bases and 6 bases respectively, with 12 bases between them. The CDR3 sequence is CASSYSITVPEQYF. CDR3 nucleotide sequence: TGTGCCAGCAGTTACTCTATAACCGTCCCCGAGCAGTACTTC.

V usage is TRBV7-2 and J usage is TRBJ1-1, with a tentative D call TRBD1 (5 bases). The V gene's germline CDR1 is SGHTA and CDR2 FQGNSA. V lost 1 base to trimming and J lost 1 base, with 10 bases between them. The CDR3 consists of 15 residues. CDR3 amino acids: CASSLVLGTNTEAFF. CDR3 nucleotides: TGTGCCAGCAGCTTAGTTCTGGGGACGAACACTGAAGCTTTCTTT. The variable domain in full, completed from reference TRBV7-2 and TRBJ1-1, reads GAGVSQSPSNKVTEKGKDVELRCDPISGHTALYWYRQSLGQGLEFLIYFQGNSAPDKSGLPSDRFSAERTGGSVSTLTIQRTQQEDSAVYLCASSLVLGTNTEAFFGQGTRLTVV.

The rearrangement links TRBV19 to TRBJ2-2; 10 bases agree with TRBD1. The V gene's germline CDR1 is LNHDA and CDR2 SQIVND (reference sequence). J was trimmed by 6 bases and V by 8 bases; bases with no gene match: 6. The length of the CDR3 is 14 residues. In nucleotides, the CDR3 is TGTGCCAGTCGCCGTGGACAGGGGGCCGGGGAGCTGTTTTTT. Translated: CASRRGQGAGELFF. The entire variable domain, with the rest obtained from reference TRBV19 and TRBJ2-2, is as follows: DGGITQSPKYLFRKEGQNVTLSCEQNLNHDAMYWYRQDPGQGLRLIYYSQIVNDFQKGDIAEGYSVSREKKESFPLTVTSAQKNPTAFYLCASRRGQGAGELFFGEGSRLTVL.